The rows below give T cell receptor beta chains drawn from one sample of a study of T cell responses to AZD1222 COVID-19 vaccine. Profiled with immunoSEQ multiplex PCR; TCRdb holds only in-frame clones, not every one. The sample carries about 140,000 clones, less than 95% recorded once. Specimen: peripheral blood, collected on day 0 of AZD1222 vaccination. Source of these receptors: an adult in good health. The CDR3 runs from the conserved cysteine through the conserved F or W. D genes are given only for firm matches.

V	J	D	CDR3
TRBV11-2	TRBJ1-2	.	CASSLQSYGYTF
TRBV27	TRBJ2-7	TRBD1	CASSAEPGTASYEQYF
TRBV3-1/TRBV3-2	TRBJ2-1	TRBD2	CASSPQWGREGYNEQFF
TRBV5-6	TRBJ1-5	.	CASSFRGLEQPQHF
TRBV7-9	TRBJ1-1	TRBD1	CASSRGQGTEAFF
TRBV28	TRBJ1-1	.	CASVRENTEAFF
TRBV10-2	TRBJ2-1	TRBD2	CASMGLAVNNEQFF
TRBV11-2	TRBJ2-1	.	CASSLLYNEQFF
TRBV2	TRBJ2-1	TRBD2	CASSQLAGGYNEQFF
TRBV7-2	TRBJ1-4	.	CASSLGQSNEKLFF
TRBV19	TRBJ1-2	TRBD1	CASRRQGMNYGYTF
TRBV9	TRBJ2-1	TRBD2	CASSVDVPSGTYGNEQFF
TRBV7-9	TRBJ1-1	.	CASSRGGNTEAFF
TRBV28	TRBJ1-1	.	CASSPFGVGNTEAFF
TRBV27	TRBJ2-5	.	CASSPTPPGETQYF
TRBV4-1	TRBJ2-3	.	CASSRTTAYTDTQYF
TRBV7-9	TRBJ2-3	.	CASSLAGRTSDTQYF
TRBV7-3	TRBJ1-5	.	CASSSGPSQPQHF
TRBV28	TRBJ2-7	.	CASLPPGGREQYF
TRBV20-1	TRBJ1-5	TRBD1	CSASNRGIQPQHF
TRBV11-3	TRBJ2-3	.	CASSLTADTDTQYF
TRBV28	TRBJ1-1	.	CAAKRGRTNTEAFF
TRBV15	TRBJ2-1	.	CATSLRLATTNEQFF
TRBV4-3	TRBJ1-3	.	CASSQEPDNSGNTIYF
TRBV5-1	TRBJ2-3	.	CASSYQGHTDTQYF
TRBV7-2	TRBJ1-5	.	CASSLIFSNQPQHF
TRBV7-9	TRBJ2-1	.	CASSLEGVEFF